One sample yielded the 3 T cell receptor beta chains listed below, sequenced in a study of graft-versus-host responses after intestinal transplantation. Here immunoSEQ multiplex PCR was the method, and the copy in TCRdb shows in-frame clones only, minus some. The sample shows around 13,000 clones, more than 35% of them seen only once. Source: alloreactive CD4+ T cells from a mixed lymphocyte reaction culture, taken before intestinal transplant. Subset in this sample: CFSE-low proliferating T cells sorted from approximately 6-day pre-transplant mixed lymphocyte reaction (GvH or HvG direction). These receptors all come from a human patient who received an intestinal transplant.

The V call is TRBV6-5, the J call TRBJ2-6; D uncertain. The CDR3 is 13 residues long. The germline V gene encodes CDR1 MNHEY and CDR2 SVGAGI. Trimming left V 8 bases short and J 3 bases short, with 8 bases between. CDR3 sequence reads: CASREYGANVLTF. The CDR3 DNA follows: TGTGCCAGCCGAGAGTATGGGGCCAACGTCCTGACTTTC.

This clone was observed a single time. The V gene is TRBV25-1, the J gene TRBJ1-1, with TRBD1 identical over 7 bases. The trim removed 6 bases at V and 7 bases at J, leaving 17 bases unmatched. Germline V gene data show CDR1 as MGHDK and CDR2 as SYGVNS. The CDR3 extends over 16 amino acids. CDR3 sequence reads: CASSKGWGARDSEAFF. The DNA of the CDR3 is TGTGCCAGCAGCAAAGGTTGGGGGGCGCGGGACAGTGAAGCTTTCTTT.

This sequence joins TRBV7-2 and TRBJ2-7; D gene unclear. The germline V gene encodes CDR1 SGHTA and CDR2 FQGNSA. V lost 3 bases to trimming and J lost 0 bases, with 12 bases between them. The CDR3 consists of 15 residues. CDR3: CASSLAVLSSYEQYF. CDR3 nucleotide sequence: TGTGCCAGCAGCTTGGCAGTATTGTCCTCCTACGAGCAGTACTTC.